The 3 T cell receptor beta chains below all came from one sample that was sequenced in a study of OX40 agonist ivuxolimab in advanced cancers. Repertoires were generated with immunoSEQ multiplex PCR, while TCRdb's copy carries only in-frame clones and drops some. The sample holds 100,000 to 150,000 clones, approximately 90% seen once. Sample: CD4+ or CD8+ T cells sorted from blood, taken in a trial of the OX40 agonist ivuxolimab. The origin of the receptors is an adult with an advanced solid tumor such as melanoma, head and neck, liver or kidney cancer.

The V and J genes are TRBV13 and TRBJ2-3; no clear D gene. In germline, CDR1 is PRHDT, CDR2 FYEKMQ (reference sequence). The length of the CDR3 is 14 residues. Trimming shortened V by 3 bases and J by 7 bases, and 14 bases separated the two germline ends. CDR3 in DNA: TGTGCCAGCAGCTTCGGTTCAGACTCAAATACGCAGTATTTT. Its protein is CASSFGSDSNTQYF.

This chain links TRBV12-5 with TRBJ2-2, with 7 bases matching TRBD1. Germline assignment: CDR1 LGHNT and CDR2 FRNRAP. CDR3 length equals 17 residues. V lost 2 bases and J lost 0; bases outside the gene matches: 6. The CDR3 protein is CASGLSLTGTNTGELFF. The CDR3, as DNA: TGTGCTAGTGGTTTGTCCCTGACAGGGACGAACACCGGGGAGCTGTTTTTT.

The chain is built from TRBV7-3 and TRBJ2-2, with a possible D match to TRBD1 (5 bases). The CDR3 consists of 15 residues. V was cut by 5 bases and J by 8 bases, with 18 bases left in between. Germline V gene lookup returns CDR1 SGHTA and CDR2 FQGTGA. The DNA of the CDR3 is TGTGCCAGCAGCGGGGCACGGTCCCGTGGGGGGGAGCTGTTTTTT. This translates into CASSGARSRGGELFF.